The rows below give T cell receptor beta chains drawn from one sample of a study of beta chain features in type 1 diabetes. Using immunoSEQ multiplex PCR, the repertoire was profiled, and TCRdb retains in-frame clones only, with some absent. The data contain 160,000 or so clones, 11% of them seen just once; the ten biggest clones take up roughly 2%. Sequencing was performed on central memory CD4+ T cells from blood. These receptors all come from a man aged 18 to 35 in good health. Both conserved end residues are part of each CDR3. A D gene is named only where the DNA matches it firmly. Size is omitted from some rows. Given values are once, few, many or a class for expanded clones.

CDR3 protein: CASSKGQGKGYTQYF
CDR3 DNA: TGTGCTAGCAGCAAGGGACAGGGGAAGGGATATACGCAGTATTTT
J gene: TRBJ2-3
D gene: TRBD1
V gene: TRBV7-7
clone size: NA

CDR3 protein: CASSFQGYYEQYF
CDR3 DNA: TGCGCCAGCAGCTTCCAAGGATACTACGAGCAGTACTTC
J gene: TRBJ2-7
D gene: NA
V gene: TRBV5-1
clone size: NA

CDR3 protein: CASSQVSGNNQPQHF
CDR3 DNA: TGCGCCAGCAGCCAAGTGTCGGGTAACAATCAGCCCCAGCATTTT
J gene: TRBJ1-5
D gene: NA
V gene: TRBV4-3
clone size: few

CDR3 protein: CASSYQSSNYGYTF
CDR3 DNA: TGTGCCAGCAGTTACCAGTCCTCTAACTATGGCTACACCTTC
J gene: TRBJ1-2
D gene: NA
V gene: TRBV6-5
clone size: few

CDR3 protein: CASSFHNRTEAFF
CDR3 DNA: TGTGCCAGCAGCTTCCATAACCGGACTGAAGCTTTCTTT
J gene: TRBJ1-1
D gene: NA
V gene: TRBV9
clone size: NA

CDR3 protein: CASRRQGRQETQYF
CDR3 DNA: TGTGCCAGCAGGAGACAGGGGAGGCAAGAGACCCAGTACTTC
J gene: TRBJ2-5
D gene: TRBD1
V gene: TRBV2
clone size: NA

CDR3 protein: CASRHRGNTDTQYF
CDR3 DNA: TGTGCCAGCAGACACAGGGGGAACACAGATACGCAGTATTTT
J gene: TRBJ2-3
D gene: TRBD1
V gene: TRBV7-3
clone size: few

CDR3 protein: CSVGFAAGPFNEQFF
CDR3 DNA: TGCAGCGTTGGTTTCGCAGCGGGGCCTTTTAATGAGCAGTTCTTC
J gene: TRBJ2-1
D gene: TRBD2
V gene: TRBV29-1
clone size: many

CDR3 protein: CASSPSRPNTEAFF
CDR3 DNA: TGCGCCAGCAGCCCATCCCGGCCGAACACTGAAGCTTTCTTT
J gene: TRBJ1-1
D gene: NA
V gene: TRBV4-3
clone size: few

CDR3 protein: CASSSPRQGAYGYTF
CDR3 DNA: TGTGCCAGCAGCTCACCCCGACAGGGGGCTTATGGCTACACCTTC
J gene: TRBJ1-2
D gene: TRBD1
V gene: TRBV9
clone size: NA

CDR3 protein: CATSGGLGYTF
CDR3 DNA: TGTGCCACCTCCGGGGGGTTGGGCTACACCTTC
J gene: TRBJ1-2
D gene: NA
V gene: TRBV28
clone size: few

CDR3 protein: CASSQSGSGSHTQYF
CDR3 DNA: TGCGCCAGCAGCCAAAGTGGGTCTGGGTCTCATACGCAGTATTTT
J gene: TRBJ2-3
D gene: NA
V gene: TRBV4-1
clone size: few

CDR3 protein: CASSPLSGNQETQYF
CDR3 DNA: TGTGCCAGCAGTCCCTTATCGGGGAACCAAGAGACCCAGTACTTC
J gene: TRBJ2-5
D gene: NA
V gene: TRBV27
clone size: NA

CDR3 protein: CASTLGGSTDTQYF
CDR3 DNA: TGTGCCAGCACCTTAGGGGGTAGCACAGATACGCAGTATTTT
J gene: TRBJ2-3
D gene: NA
V gene: TRBV28
clone size: once

CDR3 protein: CASSQAAGITGELFF
CDR3 DNA: TGCGCCAGCAGCCAAGCGGCAGGAATCACCGGGGAGCTGTTTTTT
J gene: TRBJ2-2
D gene: NA
V gene: TRBV4-3
clone size: NA

CDR3 protein: CAISTGQDTGELFF
CDR3 DNA: TGTGCCATCAGTACTGGCCAGGACACCGGGGAGCTGTTTTTT
J gene: TRBJ2-2
D gene: NA
V gene: TRBV10-3
clone size: NA

CDR3 protein: CASSVGGFGGTEAFF
CDR3 DNA: TGTGCCAGCAGCGTAGGAGGCTTTGGGGGTACTGAAGCTTTCTTT
J gene: TRBJ1-1
D gene: NA
V gene: TRBV9
clone size: NA

CDR3 protein: CASSVAASGGEYEQYF
CDR3 DNA: TGTGCCAGCAGCGTAGCGGCTAGCGGGGGGGAATACGAGCAGTACTTC
J gene: TRBJ2-7
D gene: TRBD2
V gene: TRBV9
clone size: few

CDR3 protein: CASSSTSSYNSPLHF
CDR3 DNA: TGTGCCAGCAGTTCGACCAGCTCCTATAATTCACCCCTCCACTTT
J gene: TRBJ1-6
D gene: NA
V gene: TRBV6-6
clone size: once

CDR3 protein: CASSSRGGGQETQYF
CDR3 DNA: TGTGCCAGCAGCTCCCGTGGGGGTGGACAAGAGACCCAGTACTTC
J gene: TRBJ2-5
D gene: NA
V gene: TRBV7-9
clone size: few

CDR3 protein: CAWSVDRRREAFF
CDR3 DNA: TGTGCCTGGAGTGTGGACCGCCGGAGGGAAGCTTTCTTT
J gene: TRBJ1-1
D gene: NA
V gene: TRBV30
clone size: few

CDR3 protein: CASSPRSGPYEQYF
CDR3 DNA: TGTGCCAGCTCACCACGTTCGGGTCCCTACGAGCAGTACTTC
J gene: TRBJ2-7
D gene: NA
V gene: TRBV18
clone size: NA

CDR3 protein: CAWTVQNIQYF
CDR3 DNA: TGTGCCTGGACTGTCCAAAACATTCAGTACTTC
J gene: TRBJ2-4
D gene: NA
V gene: TRBV30
clone size: few

CDR3 protein: CASSPPDGANYLNYGYTF
CDR3 DNA: TGTGCCAGCAGCCCCCCTGACGGAGCAAACTATCTTAACTATGGCTACACCTTC
J gene: TRBJ1-2
D gene: NA
V gene: TRBV7-9
clone size: few

CDR3 protein: CASSVSGAGETQYF
CDR3 DNA: TGTGCCAGCAGTGTATCCGGGGCCGGAGAGACCCAGTACTTC
J gene: TRBJ2-5
D gene: NA
V gene: TRBV6-1
clone size: many

CDR3 protein: CASSLRVGVTTDTQYF
CDR3 DNA: TGTGCCAGCAGCTTAAGAGTTGGGGTAACCACAGATACGCAGTATTTT
J gene: TRBJ2-3
D gene: NA
V gene: TRBV7-9
clone size: NA

CDR3 protein: CAIRRAGAGSYEQYF
CDR3 DNA: TGTGCCATCCGGCGGGCGGGGGCCGGATCCTACGAGCAGTACTTC
J gene: TRBJ2-7
D gene: NA
V gene: TRBV10-3
clone size: NA